Below, 22 T cell receptor beta chains from the same sample are listed, as sequenced in a study of technical replicates of blood from a handful of donors. The table came from immunoSEQ multiplex PCR; TCRdb's copy has only in-frame clones and leaves some out. The table lists about 80,000 clones, about 97% of them singletons, with more than 0.15% in the top ten. Sequencing input: T cells isolated from PBMCs. The receptor set was obtained from a human donor in good health.

V is TRBV13 and J is TRBJ1-1; possible D gene TRBD1, 6 bases. V lost 4 bases to trimming and J lost 5 bases, with 17 bases between them. The CDR3 loop spans 15 amino acids. Germline values: CDR1 PRHDT, CDR2 FYEKMQ (reference sequence). CDR3 region: CASSSSGTLGTEAFF. The DNA of the CDR3 is TGTGCCAGCAGCTCTTCCGGGACACTGGGAACTGAAGCTTTCTTT.

This rearrangement joins TRBV4-2 to TRBJ2-1; possible D gene TRBD2, 7 bases. The CDR3 covers 20 residues. Trimming took 0 bases from V and 1 from J, leaving 22 bases between them. Germline CDR1 LGHNA, CDR2 YNFKEQ. DNA for the CDR3: TGTGCCAGCAGCCAAGATCGTCTTAGAGGCCGGGGGGCGTCCTACAATGAGCAGTTCTTC. Its translation is CASSQDRLRGRGASYNEQFF.

About this clone: The sample has other DNA sequences that encode this CDR3 too. The chain couples TRBV6-6 to TRBJ2-7, with TRBD2 matching 9 bases. V gave up 2 bases and J gave up 5 bases; unmatched junction bases: 4. The CDR3 contains 14 residues. Germline V gives CDR1 MNHNY, CDR2 SVGAGI (reference sequence). The CDR3 region is CASSYPGTSNEQYF. The DNA for the CDR3 is TGTGCCAGCAGTTACCCCGGGACTAGCAACGAGCAGTACTTC.

This clone was seen once. The CDR3 bases are TGTGCCAGCAGCGCCGGACTAGCGGGGGGATGGGGGAGGGATGAGCAGTTCTTC. As protein: CASSAGLAGGWGRDEQFF. The genes are TRBV7-3 and TRBJ2-1; TRBD2 matches at 14 bases. The CDR3 totals 18 residues. Germline CDR1 is SGHTA and CDR2 is FQGTGA. The J segment lost 8 bases and the V segment lost 5 bases, leaving 14 bases of the junction unmatched.

This chain links TRBV21-1 with TRBJ2-5; the table gives TRBD1 as D, unverified against the DNA. TRBV21-1 is marked as a pseudogene. This CDR3 is built from 13 residues. The CDR3 DNA follows: TGTGCCAGCAGCAGGGACAGGCAAGAGACCCAGTACTTC. This codes for CASSRDRQETQYF.

This sequence joins TRBV7-8 and TRBJ1-5, with 10 bases matching TRBD1. V lost 1 base to trimming and J lost 7 bases; unmatched junction nucleotides: 4. This CDR3 spans 15 amino acids. Germline lookup yields CDR1 SGHVS and CDR2 FQNEAQ. CDR3 sequence: CASSLEGTGAQPQHF. CDR3 coding DNA: TGTGCCAGCAGCTTAGAGGGGACAGGGGCCCAGCCCCAGCATTTT.

The rearrangement uses TRBV19 and TRBJ2-7; 8 bases agree with TRBD1. CDR3 size: 13 residues. V lost 5 bases and J lost 4; bases outside the gene matches: 4. Germline V gives CDR1 LNHDA, CDR2 SQIVND (reference sequence). CDR3 region: CASSRQGRYEQYF. The CDR3, as DNA: TGTGCCAGTAGTCGACAGGGGAGGTACGAGCAGTACTTC.

This clone was found once. The V and J genes are TRBV19 and TRBJ2-2, with 12 nucleotides matching TRBD2. Losses at the gene ends were 5 bases for V and 5 bases for J; bases not matched to a gene: 6. The CDR3 spans 16 residues. The germline CDR1 and CDR2 sequences are LNHDA and SQIVND (reference sequence). CDR3 DNA: TGTGCCAGTAGTCAACTAGCGGGGGGCAGTACCGGGGAGCTGTTTTTT. This translates into CASSQLAGGSTGELFF. Together with reference TRBV19 and TRBJ2-2, the CDR3 gives the full variable domain: DGGITQSPKYLFRKEGQNVTLSCEQNLNHDAMYWYRQDPGQGLRLIYYSQIVNDFQKGDIAEGYSVSREKKESFPLTVTSAQKNPTAFYLCASSQLAGGSTGELFFGEGSRLTVL.

The chain couples TRBV5-1 to TRBJ2-5; 8 bases agree with TRBD2. Germline lookup yields CDR1 SGHRS and CDR2 YFSETQ. The trim removed 0 bases at V and 4 bases at J, leaving 2 bases unmatched. The CDR3 loop spans 14 amino acids. In DNA, the CDR3 is TGCGCCAGCAGCTTGGCGGGAGGGACAGAGACCCAGTACTTC. It encodes CASSLAGGTETQYF.

The rearrangement uses TRBV10-3 and TRBJ1-5, with D uncertain. The CDR3 covers 17 residues. Germline V gives CDR1 ENHRY, CDR2 SYGVKD. V was pared by 0 bases and J by 1 base, with 13 bases between. The chain's CDR3 is CAISESRALGSNQPQHF. In nucleotides, the CDR3 is TGTGCCATCAGTGAGTCGCGGGCTTTGGGCAGCAATCAGCCCCAGCATTTT.

Of note for this clone: In the same sample, other DNA sequences code for this CDR3. J is TRBJ1-1 and V is TRBV29-1; the D is unclear. The V and J ends lost 6 bases and 0 bases respectively, with 5 bases between them. The CDR3 is 11 amino acids. Germline V gene sequence: CDR1 SQVTM, CDR2 ANQGSEA. The CDR3 DNA sequence: TGCAGCGTCGTAATGAACACTGAAGCTTTCTTT. The encoded protein is CSVVMNTEAFF.

The CDR3, as DNA: TGTGCCAGCAGTTACTCAACAGGACCCGACGAGCAGTACTTC. Protein sequence: CASSYSTGPDEQYF. This chain uses TRBV6-5 with TRBJ2-7, with D perhaps TRBD1 (5 bases). This CDR3 contains 14 residues. Germline CDR1 and CDR2: MNHEY and SVGAGI. The V gene lost 0 bases and the J gene lost 5 bases, with 11 bases spanning the gap.

The gene calls are TRBV2 and TRBJ2-3, with D unresolved. CDR3 size: 13 residues. V was pared by 3 bases and J by 8 bases, with 12 bases between. In germline, CDR1 is SNHLY, CDR2 FYNNEI. CDR3 in amino acids: CASSDPPGGTQYF. CDR3 nucleotide sequence: TGTGCCAGCAGTGATCCGCCCGGCGGTACGCAGTATTTT.

The chain carries TRBV23-1 and TRBJ2-3, with 16 bases identical to TRBD2. TRBV23-1 is given ORF status, its function remaining uncertain. CDR3 length: 19 amino acids. The V gene end was trimmed by 2 bases and the J gene end by 5 bases; junction bases not matched to a gene: 10. This CDR3 reads CASSQVTKGLAGGQDTQYF. DNA for the CDR3: TGCGCCAGCAGTCAAGTAACGAAGGGACTAGCGGGAGGGCAAGATACGCAGTATTTT.

The V call is TRBV18, the J call TRBJ2-1, with D tentatively TRBD2 (7 bases). CDR3 length equals 12 residues. V lost 9 bases and J 6 bases, leaving 12 bases between the germline ends. Germline V gene data show CDR1 as KGHSH and CDR2 as LQKENI. The CDR3 DNA reads as TGTGCCAGTCACGGGGGGCTCAATGAGCAGTTCTTC. This gives the protein CASHGGLNEQFF.

The chain recombines TRBV25-1 with TRBJ2-5; possibly TRBD1 for D (6 bases). The CDR3 is 14 residues long. CDR1 MGHDK and CDR2 SYGVNS come from the germline V gene. With 5 bases removed from V and 1 base from J, the gap between germline ends came to 11 bases. CDR3 nucleotides: TGTGCCAGCAGTCCCGGACAGTCCCAAGAGACCCAGTACTTC. This sequence encodes CASSPGQSQETQYF.

V usage is TRBV2 and J usage is TRBJ2-3; 9 positions match TRBD2. This CDR3 has 13 amino acids. Germline lookup yields CDR1 SNHLY and CDR2 FYNNEI. J lost 5 bases, V lost 9 bases, and 6 bases had no gene match. Written as DNA, the CDR3 is TGTGCCAGAGACTATAGCGGGGGAGATACGCAGTATTTT. Translating gives CARDYSGGDTQYF.

The chain has TRBV12-5 and TRBJ2-3, with 14 bases lining up with TRBD2. The CDR3 loop spans 16 amino acids. Germline V gene sequence: CDR1 LGHNT, CDR2 FRNRAP. Germline trimming cut 6 bases from V and 5 bases from J; bases unmatched to any gene: 7. Here the CDR3 DNA reads TGTGCTAGTGGCCGCGGACTAGCGGGGGGAGGAGATACGCAGTATTTT. This gives the protein CASGRGLAGGGDTQYF.

The rearrangement joins TRBV20-1 to TRBJ1-1; D is unresolved. V was cut by 6 bases and J by 10 bases, with 12 bases left in between. The CDR3 length is 10 residues. Germline values: CDR1 DFQATT, CDR2 SNEGSKA (reference sequence). DNA for the CDR3: TGCAGTGCCTGGGGAGGGTTAGCTTTCTTT. Its translation: CSAWGGLAFF.

For the CDR3, the DNA is TGTGCCAGCAGTACCCGTGCGGGACAGGGCATCAACAATGAGCAGTTCTTC. Translation: CASSTRAGQGINNEQFF. The rearrangement links TRBV2 to TRBJ2-1; 9 bases are a match to TRBD1. The CDR3 totals 17 residues. Trimming removed 5 bases from V and 5 bases from J; junction bases left unmatched: 13. The germline CDR1 and CDR2 sequences are SNHLY and FYNNEI. The variable domain in full, completed from reference TRBV2 and TRBJ2-1, reads EPEVTQTPSHQVTQMGQEVILRCVPISNHLYFYWYRQILGQKVEFLVSFYNNEISEKSEIFDDQFSVERPDGSNFTLKIRSTKLEDSAMYFCASSTRAGQGINNEQFFGPGTRLTVL.

The rearrangement joins TRBV6-1 to TRBJ1-2; D is uncertain. Germline CDR1 MNHNS, CDR2 SASEGT. This CDR3 has 15 amino acids. The V end lost 7 bases, the J end lost 0 bases, and 15 bases lay between the germline ends. The CDR3 DNA reads as TGTGCCAGCACCACTCGGTGGCGGACTAACTATGGCTACACCTTC. It specifies CASTTRWRTNYGYTF.

This chain links TRBV28 with TRBJ1-5, with 7 bases that match TRBD1. The CDR3 is 14 amino acids. V lost 6 bases and J lost 2; bases outside the gene matches: 4. Germline lookup yields CDR1 MDHEN and CDR2 SYDVKM. The CDR3 loop reads CASSPGTGNQPQHF. The DNA of the CDR3 is TGTGCCAGCAGCCCTGGGACAGGCAATCAGCCCCAGCATTTT. Together with reference TRBV28 and TRBJ1-5, the CDR3 gives the full variable domain: DVKVTQSSRYLVKRTGEKVFLECVQDMDHENMFWYRQDPGLGLRLIYFSYDVKMKEKGDIPEGYSVSREKKERFSLILESASTNQTSMYLCASSPGTGNQPQHFGDGTRLSIL.